This T cell receptor beta chain is from a study of tumor and adjacent non-tumor tissue in lung cancer. The wider study: The patients, around 11 men and four to six women, were about 31 to 80 with stage I to III disease. Findings and caveats of the study: Tumor tissue had significantly higher TCR diversity than normal lung. Tumor repertoires had a smaller top 100 clone share than normal lung.

The library came from three nested PCR rounds adapted from ARM-PCR protocols. TCRdb fed the multiplex PCR reads into MiXCR, producing one record per CDR3 protein. The data show tens of thousands of distinct CDR3 sequences, around two thirds seen once. No cell sorting was done before RNA was extracted from the tissue. This non-tumor lung sample came from over 3 cm beyond the tumor edge. Newly diagnosed lung cancer patients had thoracic surgery in China, August–late 2014, without prior chemotherapy. Comment on this clonotype: Its specificity is not known.

Looked up from germline, CDR1 is SQVTM and CDR2 is ANQGSEA. The V end was cut by 4 bases, the J end by 5 bases, with 23 bases between. The CDR3 runs to 16 residues. This chain links TRBV29-1 with TRBJ2-5; D is unresolved. Material: distant non-tumor lung tissue. This receptor was obtained from a woman between 45 and 65 years old with non-small cell lung cancer. CDR3 amino acids: CSVAVNIRRVVETQYF. The CDR3 region has the DNA TGCAGCGTTGCGGTCAATATCAGAAGGGTTGTGGAGACCCAGTACTTC.